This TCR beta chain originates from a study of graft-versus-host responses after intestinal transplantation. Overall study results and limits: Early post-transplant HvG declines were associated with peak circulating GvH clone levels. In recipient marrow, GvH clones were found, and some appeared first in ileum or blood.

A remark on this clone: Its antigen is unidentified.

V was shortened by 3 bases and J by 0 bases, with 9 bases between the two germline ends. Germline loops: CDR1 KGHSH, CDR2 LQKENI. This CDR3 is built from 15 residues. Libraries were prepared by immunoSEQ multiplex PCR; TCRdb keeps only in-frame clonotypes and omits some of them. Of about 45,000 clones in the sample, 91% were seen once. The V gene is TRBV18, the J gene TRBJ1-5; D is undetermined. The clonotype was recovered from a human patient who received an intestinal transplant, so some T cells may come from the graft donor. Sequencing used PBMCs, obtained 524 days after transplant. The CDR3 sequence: CASSPNTLSNQPQHF. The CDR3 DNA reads TGTGCCAGCTCACCGAACACACTTAGCAATCAGCCCCAGCATTTT.